These T cell receptor beta chains were read from a single sample in a study of blood T cell repertoires in COVID-19. Sequencing used immunoSEQ multiplex PCR; TCRdb keeps in-frame clones, though not all of them. The profile shows under 75,000 clones, 88% of them singletons. The sequencing sample was made of peripheral blood. The source is a man aged 50 or older with active COVID-19. The CDR3 runs from the conserved cysteine through the conserved F or W. Each record gives: CDR3 DNA, CDR3 protein, clone size, V gene, J gene, D gene. D genes are given only for firm matches. Only some rows state a clone size, as once, few, many or a class for expanded clones.

TGTGCCAGCGGGGGACTAGCGGGGGGCCAAGAGACCCAGTACTTC	CASGGLAGGQETQYF	-	TRBV2	TRBJ2-5	TRBD2
TGTGCCAGCAGCTTAGGGGACAGGGGTCGAGAGACCCAGTACTTC	CASSLGDRGRETQYF	once	TRBV5-4	TRBJ2-5	TRBD1
TGCGCCAGCAGCACCACAGGGGGCCCGTTCTTAGGCTACACCTTC	CASSTTGGPFLGYTF	-	TRBV4-1	TRBJ1-2	TRBD1
TGTGCCAGCAGCCAAGAGTTAGCTTACAATGAGCAGTTCTTC	CASSQELAYNEQFF	-	TRBV4-2	TRBJ2-1	-
TGTGCCAGCAGCTTAGGGTCCTCCAAGCACCAAGAGACCCAGTACTTC	CASSLGSSKHQETQYF	-	TRBV11-3	TRBJ2-5	-
TGTGCCAGCAGCTTGGCGGGGGACAGCCATCAGCCCCAGCATTTT	CASSLAGDSHQPQHF	few	TRBV5-6	TRBJ1-5	TRBD1
TGTGCCAGCACCCTGACTAGCGGGCGGACGGGGGATACGCAGTATTTT	CASTLTSGRTGDTQYF	-	TRBV9	TRBJ2-3	TRBD2
TGTGCCAGCACAACCCGGACTTTTGGCTACACCTTC	CASTTRTFGYTF	-	TRBV6-5	TRBJ1-2	-
TGTGCCAGCAGTCTCGCACAGTTTGAGACCCAGTACTTC	CASSLAQFETQYF	-	TRBV27	TRBJ2-5	-
TGTGCCAGCAGCTTAGCGGTAGGAGCAACAGATACGCAGTATTTT	CASSLAVGATDTQYF	few	TRBV7-9	TRBJ2-3	-